One sample yielded the 2 T cell receptor beta chains listed below, sequenced in a study of blood T cell repertoires in COVID-19. Clones were read by immunoSEQ multiplex PCR, and TCRdb kept only the in-frame ones, dropping some. The sample consists of 200,000 to 250,000 clones, over 75% of them appearing once. Sequencing input: PBMCs or T cells enriched from blood (not recorded which). Every receptor here comes from a woman aged 60-75 years who had recovered from COVID-19.

This sequence joins TRBV2 and TRBJ2-2; weak D call: TRBD2 (6 bases). The CDR3 loop spans 12 amino acids. Germline V lookup: CDR1 SNHLY, CDR2 FYNNEI. Between the trimmed V and J ends, which lost 8 bases and 7 bases, there was a span of 11 bases. Written as DNA, the CDR3 is TGTGCCAGCGGGACTTCGGACGGGGAGCTGTTTTTT. Residues: CASGTSDGELFF.

This clone appeared once. The rearrangement links TRBV2 to TRBJ2-5; TRBD2 agrees at 8 bases. Germline values: CDR1 SNHLY, CDR2 FYNNEI. The trim removed 6 bases at V and 1 base at J, leaving 7 bases unmatched. This CDR3 contains 15 residues. The CDR3 loop reads CASRSIAGPQETQYF. CDR3 DNA sequence: TGTGCCAGCAGATCAATAGCGGGGCCCCAAGAGACCCAGTACTTC.